This T cell receptor (beta chain) is drawn from a study of OX40 agonist ivuxolimab in advanced cancers. In the study overall: Ivuxolimab was delivered to patients intravenously every 2 weeks at doses spanning 0.01 to 10 mg/kg.

The germline gives CDR1 LNHDA, CDR2 SQIVND (reference sequence). This CDR3 comprises 14 residues. Trimming removed 2 bases at V and 7 bases at J, with 13 bases between. Turning to this clone: Antigen: not known.

TCRdb's copy holds only in-frame clones and misses some; the assay was immunoSEQ multiplex PCR. Of 68,000 or so clones in the sample, roughly 88% were seen once. Whole-study results and caveats: At 0.1-3.0 mg/kg, partial responders had clonal expansion among the lowest observed. Average numbers of expanded clones were greater in CD8+ T cells than in CD4+. Antigen specificity was not determined for the expanded peripheral T cells.

The rearrangement links TRBV19 to TRBJ2-3; the D is unclear. This clonotype was sampled from an adult with an advanced solid tumor such as melanoma, head and neck, liver or kidney cancer. Sample: CD4+ or CD8+ T cells sorted from blood, taken in a trial of the OX40 agonist ivuxolimab. CDR3 amino acids: CASSITGGRNTQYF. CDR3 DNA: TGTGCCAGTAGTATAACGGGTGGGCGAAATACGCAGTATTTT.